This T cell receptor beta chain was captured in a study of cytomegalovirus exposure and HLA in healthy donors. Trimming shortened V by 11 bases and J by 3 bases, and 19 bases separated the two germline ends. CDR1 and CDR2 from the germline V gene are LNHDA and SQIVND (reference sequence). This CDR3 has 15 residues. The PCR made use of 60 Vbeta and 13 Jbeta primers. Measured with immunoSEQ multiplex PCR; TCRdb has only the in-frame clones, and not every one. The sample lists about 200,000 clones; approximately 81% were seen once. In regard to this clone: Its antigen is unknown.

Study-level results: Rare sequences made up most TCRs, while some public TCRs were found in many donors. Per published accounts, TCR beta sequences correctly predicted the HLA-A and HLA-B alleles of most subjects. Confirmation in vitro established that a few CMV-associated chains were specific for CMV antigens. In a later analysis, DRB1 alleles had the most associated TCRs; HLA-C alleles the fewest.

Sequenced sample: PBMCs. The TCR sequence derives from a man aged 30 to 45 in good health and CMV-seronegative. V usage is TRBV19 and J usage is TRBJ2-2; a possible D gene is TRBD1 (6 bases). CDR3 protein: CAANSPGVHTGELFF. Here the CDR3 DNA reads TGTGCCGCTAATTCTCCAGGGGTCCACACCGGGGAGCTGTTTTTT.